This T cell receptor (beta chain) was captured in a study of cytomegalovirus exposure and HLA in healthy donors. Concerning this clone: The antigen remains unidentified.

Trimming cost V 5 bases and J 4 bases, with 23 bases left between them. From germline, CDR1 is LNHDA and CDR2 SQIVND (reference sequence). CDR3 length: 17 amino acids. PCR involved 60 Vbeta and 13 Jbeta primers. Clones were read by immunoSEQ multiplex PCR, and TCRdb kept only the in-frame ones, dropping some. Of 150,000 to 200,000 clones in the sample, about four fifths were seen once. Study-level findings and limits: In a later analysis, common viral pathogens appeared linked to several of the most significant clusters. The authors listed approximately 150 TCR beta chains as cytomegalovirus-associated. In most subjects, TCR beta sequences reportedly gave accurate predictions of HLA-A and HLA-B alleles.

The TCR was taken from a boy aged 2-9 years in good health and CMV-seronegative. Sequencing was carried out using PBMCs. V usage is TRBV19 and J usage is TRBJ1-2; weak D call: TRBD1 (5 bases). CDR3 loop: CASSVITGWIFAYGYTF. The CDR3 bases are TGTGCCAGTAGTGTCATTACAGGATGGATCTTTGCCTATGGCTACACCTTC.